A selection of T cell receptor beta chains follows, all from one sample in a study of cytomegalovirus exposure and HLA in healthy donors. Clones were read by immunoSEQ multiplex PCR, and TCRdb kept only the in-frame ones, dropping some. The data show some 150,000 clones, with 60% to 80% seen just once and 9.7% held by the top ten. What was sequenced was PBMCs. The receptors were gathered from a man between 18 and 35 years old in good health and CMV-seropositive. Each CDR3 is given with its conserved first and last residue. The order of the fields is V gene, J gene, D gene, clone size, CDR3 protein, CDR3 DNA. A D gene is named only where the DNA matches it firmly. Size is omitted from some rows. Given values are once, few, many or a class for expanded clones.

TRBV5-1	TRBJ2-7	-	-	CASRDPRVNRGEQYF	TGCGCCAGCAGAGACCCGAGGGTAAATCGTGGCGAGCAGTACTTC
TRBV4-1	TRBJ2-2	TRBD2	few	CASSQPTGLAGSTGELFF	TGCGCCAGCAGCCAGCCCACCGGACTAGCGGGTTCCACCGGGGAGCTGTTTTTT
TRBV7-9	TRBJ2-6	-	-	CASSLVRGLKSSGANVLTF	TGTGCCAGCAGCTTAGTCCGGGGGTTAAAGAGCTCTGGGGCCAACGTCCTGACTTTC
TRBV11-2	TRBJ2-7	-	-	CASSATQGILNEQYF	TGTGCCAGCAGCGCAACACAGGGAATACTTAACGAGCAGTACTTC
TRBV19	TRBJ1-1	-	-	CASSRGGTEAFF	TGTGCCAGTAGTCGAGGGGGAACTGAAGCTTTCTTT
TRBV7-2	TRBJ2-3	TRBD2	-	CASSLEWGLAGTDTQYF	TGTGCCAGCAGCTTAGAGTGGGGCCTAGCGGGCACAGATACGCAGTATTTT
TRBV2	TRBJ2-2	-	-	CASSVKYTGELFF	TGTGCCAGCAGTGTAAAATACACCGGGGAGCTGTTTTTT
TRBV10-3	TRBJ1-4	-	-	CAISESRGSNEKLFF	TGTGCCATCAGTGAGTCAAGGGGCAGCAATGAAAAACTGTTTTTT
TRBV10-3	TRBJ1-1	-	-	CAIRQGLNTEAFF	TGTGCCATCAGGCAGGGGTTGAACACTGAAGCTTTCTTT
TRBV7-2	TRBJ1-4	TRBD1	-	CASSSRRQGATNEKLFF	TGTGCCAGCAGCTCCCGTCGACAGGGGGCAACTAATGAAAAACTGTTTTTT
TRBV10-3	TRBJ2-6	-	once	CAIGWTEYSGANALTF	TGTGCCATCGGATGGACGGAGTACTCTGGGGCCAACGCCCTGACTTTC
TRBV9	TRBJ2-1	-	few	CASSVGRNRVADEQFF	TGTGCCAGCAGCGTAGGAAGGAACAGGGTGGCGGATGAGCAGTTCTTC
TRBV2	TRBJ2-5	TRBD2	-	CASRKTSALQETQYF	TGTGCCAGCAGGAAGACTAGCGCACTCCAAGAGACCCAGTACTTC
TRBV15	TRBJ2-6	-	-	CATSIGGSGANVLTF	TGTGCCACCAGCATAGGGGGCTCTGGGGCCAACGTCCTGACTTTC
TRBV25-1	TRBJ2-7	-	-	CASSDQYEQYF	TGTGCCAGCAGTGATCAATACGAGCAGTACTTC
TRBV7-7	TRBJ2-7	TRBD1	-	CASSPGTGSYEQYF	TGTGCCAGCAGCCCCGGGACAGGCTCCTACGAGCAGTACTTC
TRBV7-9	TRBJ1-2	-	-	CASSPLEANYGYTF	TGTGCCAGCAGCCCACTTGAGGCCAACTATGGCTACACCTTC